These 12 T cell receptor beta chains were all obtained from the same sample, sequenced in a study of shared clonotypes between healthy human individuals. Data came from immunoSEQ multiplex PCR; TCRdb stores just in-frame clones and leaves some out. The table lists about 450,000 clones, 70% to 80% of them singletons. Sequencing used PBMCs. The receptors derive from a woman between 40 and 50 years old in good health. Some clones in this sample may be carry-over from other donors' samples.

The gene calls are TRBV5-1 and TRBJ1-2, with D unclear. The germline CDR1 and CDR2 sequences are SGHRS and YFSETQ. The V end was cut by 0 bases, the J end by 6 bases, with 9 bases between. This CDR3 comprises 13 residues. The CDR3 nucleotides read TGCGCCAGCAGCTTGGAGACCGACCATGGCTACACCTTC. It is translated as CASSLETDHGYTF.

This sequence joins TRBV20-1 and TRBJ2-1, with D unclear. With 5 bases removed from V and 7 bases from J, the gap between germline ends came to 6 bases. Per the germline V gene, CDR1 is DFQATT and CDR2 is SNEGSKA (reference sequence). This CDR3 is built from 10 residues. In DNA form, the CDR3 reads TGCAGTGCTTACCGGAATGAGCAGTTCTTC. This sequence encodes CSAYRNEQFF.

This chain connects TRBV4-2 to TRBJ2-1; D may correspond to TRBD1 or TRBD2 (6 bases each). The germline V gene has CDR1 LGHNA and CDR2 YNFKEQ. The CDR3 totals 17 residues. The V end lost 4 bases, the J end lost 9 bases, and 25 bases lay between the germline ends. DNA for the CDR3: TGTGCCAGCAGCCCCAACGGAGGGGGGAGTCTCTTCGGTGAGCAGTTCTTC. Encoded protein: CASSPNGGGSLFGEQFF.

V usage is TRBV2 and J usage is TRBJ2-7; 8 bases align to TRBD1. CDR3 length equals 14 residues. J was trimmed by 3 bases and V by 6 bases; bases with no gene match: 7. Germline-derived CDR1 and CDR2 are SNHLY and FYNNEI. In nucleotides, the CDR3 is TGTGCCAGCAGGGGGACAGGTGGAAACTACGAGCAGTACTTC. It translates to CASRGTGGNYEQYF.

The chain is built from TRBV13 and TRBJ2-6; D is uncertain. The CDR3 is 13 residues long. Trimming pared 7 bases from V and 4 bases from J, leaving 8 bases between. The germline CDR1 and CDR2 sequences are PRHDT and FYEKMQ (reference sequence). The CDR3 protein is CASTQAGANVLTF. The CDR3 region has the DNA TGTGCCAGCACCCAAGCCGGGGCCAACGTCCTGACTTTC.

This sequence joins TRBV30 and TRBJ2-2; D gene unclear. The germline CDR1 and CDR2 sequences are GTSNPN and SVGIG (reference sequence). This CDR3 spans 12 amino acids. The V and J ends lost 1 base and 7 bases respectively, with 7 bases between them. CDR3 bases: TGTGCCTGGAGTGAAGTGGGCGGGGAGCTGTTTTTT. Translated: CAWSEVGGELFF.

For the CDR3, the DNA is TGCGCCAGCAGCCAAGGGCCCAGCCCTTATCGGAGCACAGATACGCAGTATTTT. Amino acid sequence: CASSQGPSPYRSTDTQYF. This sequence joins TRBV4-3 and TRBJ2-3, with D unclear. V was trimmed by 1 base and J by 0 bases, leaving 17 bases between them. Germline V CDR1 and CDR2: LGHNA, YSLEER. CDR3 length: 18 residues.

This clone was seen once. The chain has TRBV11-2 and TRBJ1-1; D gene unclear. This CDR3 contains 12 residues. Germline CDR1 is SGHAT and CDR2 is FQNNGV. Trimming removed 5 bases from V and 10 bases from J, with 14 bases in between. The CDR3 reads CASSPTGLGAFF. DNA of the CDR3: TGTGCCAGCAGCCCGACCGGACTAGGAGCTTTCTTT.

This clone was detected only a few times. The chain links TRBV10-2 to TRBJ2-3, with a possible D match to TRBD2 (6 bases). The CDR3 has 15 amino acids. Trimming took off 6 bases at V and 3 bases at J, with 16 bases between the two ends. Germline CDR1 reads WSHSY; CDR2 reads SAAADI. CDR3 region: CASRPTQAGTDTQYF. The CDR3 bases are TGCGCCAGCAGACCGACCCAAGCGGGTACAGATACGCAGTATTTT.

The V and J genes are TRBV7-2 and TRBJ2-1; 13 positions match TRBD2. There are 14 residues in the CDR3. The ends lost 8 bases at V and 10 bases at J; junction bases unmatched: 8. Germline CDR1 SGHTA, CDR2 FQGNSA. The CDR3 DNA is TGTGCCAGCGGGCTGGGACTAGCGGGAAACGAGCAGTTCTTC. Protein: CASGLGLAGNEQFF.

As to this clone: A much bigger clone sits one base away, suggesting this may be a read error. The CDR3 end shows no conserved phenylalanine or tryptophan, and so a read error is likely. The rearrangement joins TRBV29-1 to TRBJ1-1, with a possible D match to TRBD1 (5 bases). Germline lookup yields CDR1 SQVTM and CDR2 ANQGSEA. This CDR3 has 11 residues. V dropped 5 bases and J dropped 4 bases, with 8 bases sitting between them. The CDR3 DNA reads TGCAGCGTTTCAGGGACCACTGAAGCTTTCTCT. Translated, it gives CSVSGTTEAFS.

The chain carries TRBV5-6 and TRBJ2-3; 9 bases fit TRBD1. J gave up 7 bases and V 7 bases, and 13 bases lay outside the gene matches. The CDR3 runs 15 residues. Germline lookup yields CDR1 SGHDT and CDR2 YYEEEE. The CDR3 here is CASCAWDRAGHTQYF. The CDR3 bases are TGTGCCAGCTGCGCATGGGACAGGGCAGGTCATACGCAGTATTTT.